The source of this TCR beta chain is a study of blood T cell repertoires in COVID-19. Looking at the study overall: Italy, Spain and the United States were the sources of the convalescent and acute COVID-19 samples. T cells, B-cell-depleted T cells, or PBMCs provided the cDNA or gDNA that served as material.

In the original workflow: Researchers report that nucleated cell counts were estimated from reference gene primer amplification. TCRdb keeps only in-frame clones here, not all; method: immunoSEQ multiplex PCR. V, J and clone size derive from that table, while D and trimming were established from the DNA sequence. The sample yields 140,000 or so clones, around 89% seen once. CDR3 length: 15 amino acids. Germline-derived CDR1 and CDR2 are SGHTA and FQGNSA. V shed 5 bases and J shed 0 bases, with 8 bases lying between them. The source material was peripheral blood. The origin of this receptor is a woman older than 75 with acute or convalescent COVID-19. The genes are TRBV7-2 and TRBJ2-6; the D is unclear. The CDR3 is CASSPTYSGANVLTF. DNA for the CDR3: TGTGCCAGCAGCCCGACATACTCTGGGGCCAACGTCCTGACTTTC.